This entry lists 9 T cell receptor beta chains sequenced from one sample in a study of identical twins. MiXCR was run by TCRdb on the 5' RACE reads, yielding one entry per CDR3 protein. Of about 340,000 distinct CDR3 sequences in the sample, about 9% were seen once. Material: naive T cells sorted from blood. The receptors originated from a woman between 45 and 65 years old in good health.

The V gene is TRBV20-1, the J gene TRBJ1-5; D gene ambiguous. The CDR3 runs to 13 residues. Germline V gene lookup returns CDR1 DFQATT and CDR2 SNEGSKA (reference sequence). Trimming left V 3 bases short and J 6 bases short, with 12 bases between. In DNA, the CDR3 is TGCAGTGCTAGCGAGGGAGCGGGTCAGCCCCAGCATTTT. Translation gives CSASEGAGQPQHF.

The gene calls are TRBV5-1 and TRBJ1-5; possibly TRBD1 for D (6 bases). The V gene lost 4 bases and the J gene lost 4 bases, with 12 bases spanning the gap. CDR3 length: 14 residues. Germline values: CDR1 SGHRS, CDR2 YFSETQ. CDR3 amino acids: CASSPMGANQPQHF. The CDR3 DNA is TGCGCCAGCAGCCCCATGGGGGCTAATCAGCCCCAGCATTTT.

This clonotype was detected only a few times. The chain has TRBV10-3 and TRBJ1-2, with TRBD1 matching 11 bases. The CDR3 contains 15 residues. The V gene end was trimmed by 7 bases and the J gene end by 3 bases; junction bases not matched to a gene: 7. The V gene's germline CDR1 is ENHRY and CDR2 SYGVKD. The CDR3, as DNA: TGTGCCATCACCACGGGACAGGGGGTGGACTATGGCTACACCTTC. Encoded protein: CAITTGQGVDYGYTF.

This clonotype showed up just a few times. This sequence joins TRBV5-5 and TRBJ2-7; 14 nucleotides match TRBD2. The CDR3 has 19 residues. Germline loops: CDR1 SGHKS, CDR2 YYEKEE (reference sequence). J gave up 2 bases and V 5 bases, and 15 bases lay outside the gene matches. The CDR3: CASRHIPGLAGEGPYEQYF. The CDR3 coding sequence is TGTGCCAGCAGACATATTCCGGGACTAGCGGGAGAGGGGCCCTACGAGCAGTACTTC.

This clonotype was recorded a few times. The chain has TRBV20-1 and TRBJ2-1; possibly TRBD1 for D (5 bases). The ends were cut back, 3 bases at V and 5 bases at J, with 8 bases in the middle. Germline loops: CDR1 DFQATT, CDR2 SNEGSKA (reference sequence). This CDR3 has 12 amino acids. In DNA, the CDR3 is TGCAGTGCTAGTACAGGACACAATGAGCAGTTCTTC. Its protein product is CSASTGHNEQFF.

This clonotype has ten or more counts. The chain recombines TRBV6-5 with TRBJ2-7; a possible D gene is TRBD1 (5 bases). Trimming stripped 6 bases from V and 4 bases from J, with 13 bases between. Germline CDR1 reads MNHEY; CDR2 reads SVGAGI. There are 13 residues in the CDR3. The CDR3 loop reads CASRSRETYEQYF. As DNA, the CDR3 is TGTGCCAGCAGGTCCAGGGAAACTTACGAGCAGTACTTC.

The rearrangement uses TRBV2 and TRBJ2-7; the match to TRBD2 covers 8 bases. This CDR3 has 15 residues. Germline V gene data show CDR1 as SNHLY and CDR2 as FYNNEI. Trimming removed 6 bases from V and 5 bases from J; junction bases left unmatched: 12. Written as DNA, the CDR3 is TGTGCCAGCAGCGTTCACCCCGGGACTAGGGACGAGCAGTACTTC. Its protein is CASSVHPGTRDEQYF. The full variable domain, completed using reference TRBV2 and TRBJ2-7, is EPEVTQTPSHQVTQMGQEVILRCVPISNHLYFYWYRQILGQKVEFLVSFYNNEISEKSEIFDDQFSVERPDGSNFTLKIRSTKLEDSAMYFCASSVHPGTRDEQYFGPGTRLTVT.

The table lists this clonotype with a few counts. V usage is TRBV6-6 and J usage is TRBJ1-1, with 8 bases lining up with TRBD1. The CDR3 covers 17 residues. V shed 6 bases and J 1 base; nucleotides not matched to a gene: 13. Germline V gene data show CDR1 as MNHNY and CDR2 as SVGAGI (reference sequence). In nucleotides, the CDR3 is TGTGCCAGCAGCCCCCTGGGTGGAGGACAGGGGAACACTGAAGCTTTCTTT. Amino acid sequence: CASSPLGGGQGNTEAFF.

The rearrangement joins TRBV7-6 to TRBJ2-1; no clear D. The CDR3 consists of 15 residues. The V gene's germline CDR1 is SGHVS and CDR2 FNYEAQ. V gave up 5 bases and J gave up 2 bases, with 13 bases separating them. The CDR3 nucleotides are TGTGCCAGCAGCCTCTCCCCTGGCCCCTACAATGAGCAGTTCTTC. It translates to CASSLSPGPYNEQFF.